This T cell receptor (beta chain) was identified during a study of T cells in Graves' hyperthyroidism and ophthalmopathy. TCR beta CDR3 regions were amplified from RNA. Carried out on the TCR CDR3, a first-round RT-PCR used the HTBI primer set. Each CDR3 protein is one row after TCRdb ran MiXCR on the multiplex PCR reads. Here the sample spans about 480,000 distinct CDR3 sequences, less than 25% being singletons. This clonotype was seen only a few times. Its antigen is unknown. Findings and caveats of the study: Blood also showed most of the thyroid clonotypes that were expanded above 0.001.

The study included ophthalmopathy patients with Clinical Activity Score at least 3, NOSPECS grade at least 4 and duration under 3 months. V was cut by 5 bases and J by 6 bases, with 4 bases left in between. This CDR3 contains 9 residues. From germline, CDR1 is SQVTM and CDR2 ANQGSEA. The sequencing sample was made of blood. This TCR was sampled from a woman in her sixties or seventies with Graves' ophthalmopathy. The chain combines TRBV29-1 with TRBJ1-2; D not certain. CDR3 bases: TGCAGCGTTCTCGATGGCTACACCTTC. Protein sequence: CSVLDGYTF.